This T cell receptor (beta chain) is from a study of chemoradiotherapy in HPV16-positive cancers. With 4 bases removed from V and 5 bases from J, the gap between germline ends came to 15 bases. CDR1 and CDR2 (germline): SGHDT, YYEEEE. The CDR3 totals 14 residues. Findings and limits, study-wide: Better recurrence-free survival went with HPV-responsive T-cell expansion in HPV16-positive patients.

The assay was immunoSEQ multiplex PCR, and TCRdb's table has in-frame clones only and misses some. The table shows about 15,000 clones, with approximately 90% occurring only once. Repeated repertoire sampling spanned the course of chemoradiotherapy. In regard to this clone: The target antigen is unknown.

The sequence came from a human donor with HPV-associated anogenital cancer. The chain couples TRBV5-6 to TRBJ1-1, with D uncertain. The specimen was blood, collected from a patient who underwent chemoradiotherapy. In DNA, the CDR3 is TGTGCCAGCAGCGCCGGGTCCCGACATACTGAAGCTTTCTTT. Residues: CASSAGSRHTEAFF.